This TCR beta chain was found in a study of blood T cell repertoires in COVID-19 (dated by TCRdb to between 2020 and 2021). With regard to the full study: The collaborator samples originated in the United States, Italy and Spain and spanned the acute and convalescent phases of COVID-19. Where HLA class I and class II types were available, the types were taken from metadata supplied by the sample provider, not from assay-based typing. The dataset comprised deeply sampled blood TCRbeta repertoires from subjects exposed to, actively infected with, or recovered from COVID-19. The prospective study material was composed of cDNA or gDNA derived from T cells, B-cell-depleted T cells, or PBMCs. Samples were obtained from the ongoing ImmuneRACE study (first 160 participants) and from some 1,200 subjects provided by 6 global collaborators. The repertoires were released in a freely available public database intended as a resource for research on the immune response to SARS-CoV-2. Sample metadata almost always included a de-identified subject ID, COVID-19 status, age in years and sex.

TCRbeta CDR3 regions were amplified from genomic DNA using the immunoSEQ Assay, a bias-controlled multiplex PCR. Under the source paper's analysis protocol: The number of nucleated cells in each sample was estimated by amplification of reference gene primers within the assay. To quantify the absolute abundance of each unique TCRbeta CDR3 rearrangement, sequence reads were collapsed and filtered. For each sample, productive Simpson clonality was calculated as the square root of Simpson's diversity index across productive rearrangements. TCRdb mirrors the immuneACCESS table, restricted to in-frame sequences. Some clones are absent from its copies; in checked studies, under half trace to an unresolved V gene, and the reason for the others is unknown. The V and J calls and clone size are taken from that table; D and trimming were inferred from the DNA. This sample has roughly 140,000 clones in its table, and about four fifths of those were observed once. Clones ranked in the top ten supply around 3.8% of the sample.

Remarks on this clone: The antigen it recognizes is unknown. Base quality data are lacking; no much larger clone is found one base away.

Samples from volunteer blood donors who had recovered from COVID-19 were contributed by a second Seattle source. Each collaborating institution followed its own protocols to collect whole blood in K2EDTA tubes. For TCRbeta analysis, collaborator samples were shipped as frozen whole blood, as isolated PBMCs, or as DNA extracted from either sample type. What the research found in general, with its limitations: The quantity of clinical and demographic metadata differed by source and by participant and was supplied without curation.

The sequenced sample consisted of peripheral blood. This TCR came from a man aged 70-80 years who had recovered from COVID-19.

The CDR3 protein sequence reads: CATGATGEYEQYF. Here is the DNA: TGTGCCACCGGTGCCACAGGGGAGTACGAGCAGTACTTC. The rearranged segments are TRBV5-6 and TRBJ2-7; 7 central nucleotides agree with TRBD1. From the cysteine up to the phenylalanine, the CDR3 has a length of 13 residues. Here the CDR3 DNA is all that survives: 39 bases in frame from base 1. The germline V gene provides CDR1 SGHDT and CDR2 YYEEEE. Compared with germline, V lacks 9 bases and J lacks 4 bases; bases without a gene match: 10. Outside the CDR3, residues come from the reference TRBV5-6 and TRBJ2-7 proteins, so the full variable domain is: DAGVTQSPTHLIKTRGQQVTLRCSPKSGHDTVSWYQQALGQGPQFIFQYYEEEERQRGNFPDRFSGHQFPNYSSELNVNALLLGDSALYLCATGATGEYEQYFGPGTRLTVT.